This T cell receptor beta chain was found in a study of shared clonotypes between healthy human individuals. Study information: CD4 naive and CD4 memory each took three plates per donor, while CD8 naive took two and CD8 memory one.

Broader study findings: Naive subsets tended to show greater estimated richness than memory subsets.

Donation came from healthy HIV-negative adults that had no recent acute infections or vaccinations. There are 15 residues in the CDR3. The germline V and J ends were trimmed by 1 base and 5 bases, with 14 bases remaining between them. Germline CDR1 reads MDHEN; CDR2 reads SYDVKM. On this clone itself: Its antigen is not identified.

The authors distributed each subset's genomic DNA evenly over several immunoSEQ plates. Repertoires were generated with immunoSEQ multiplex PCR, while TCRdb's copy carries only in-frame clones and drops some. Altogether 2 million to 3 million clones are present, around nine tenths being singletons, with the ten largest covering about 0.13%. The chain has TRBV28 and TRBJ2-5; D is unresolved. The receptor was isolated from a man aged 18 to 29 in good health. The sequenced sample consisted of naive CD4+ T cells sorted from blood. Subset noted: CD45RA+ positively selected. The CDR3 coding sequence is TGTGCCAGCAGTTTATATACCGTTTCTGGGGAGACCCAGTACTTC. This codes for CASSLYTVSGETQYF.